The clone carrying this T cell receptor (beta chain) was counted a few times. The antigen remains undetermined. The sample comes from a study of early stage breast cancer tumors. V shed 4 bases and J 1 base; nucleotides not matched to a gene: 1. The CDR3 is 13 amino acids. The V gene's germline CDR1 is SEHNR and CDR2 FQNEAQ (reference sequence). Repertoires were generated with immunoSEQ multiplex PCR, while TCRdb's copy carries only in-frame clones and drops some. The sample carries tens of thousands of clones, approximately 80% recorded once. Study conclusions and caveats: In 14 of 16 patients, blood comparison separated tumor from normal breast.

The chain is built from TRBV7-9 and TRBJ2-7; TRBD1 matches 7 bases. The clonotype comes from a person in their sixties with breast cancer. Source material: blood. The CDR3 loop reads CASSSRGSYEQYF. The CDR3 DNA sequence: TGTGCCAGCAGCTCCAGGGGGTCCTACGAGCAGTACTTC.